Presented here are 9 T cell receptor beta chains from one specimen sequenced in a study of blood T cell repertoires in COVID-19. This table comes from immunoSEQ multiplex PCR, and its TCRdb copy is limited to in-frame clones, with some not included. The data contain roughly 150,000 clones, 70% to 90% of them singletons. The specimen was peripheral blood. These receptors all stem from a human donor in a cohort sampled during active COVID-19.

The V gene is TRBV4-1, the J gene TRBJ2-5; D not resolved. CDR3 length: 14 amino acids. Germline CDR1 reads MGHRA; CDR2 reads YSYEKL. Trimming removed 0 bases from V and 5 bases from J, with 10 bases in between. CDR3: CASSQEPSRETQYF. The CDR3 nucleotides read TGCGCCAGCAGCCAAGAGCCCTCTAGGGAGACCCAGTACTTC.

J is TRBJ2-7 and V is TRBV3-1 (or the pseudogene TRBV3-2); maybe TRBD1 (6 bases). The CDR3 length is 13 residues. The germline V and J ends were trimmed by 1 base and 3 bases, with 7 bases remaining between them. Germline V gives CDR1 LGHDT, CDR2 YNNKEL (reference sequence). CDR3 DNA sequence: TGTGCCAGCAGCCAAGTACAGGGCTACGAGCAGTACTTC. This gives the protein CASSQVQGYEQYF.

This chain joins TRBV6-5 and TRBJ2-1; D is perhaps TRBD1 (5 bases). V gave up 4 bases and J gave up 4 bases, with 14 bases separating them. The CDR3 spans 15 residues. Looked up from germline, CDR1 is MNHEY and CDR2 is SVGAGI. CDR3 nucleotide sequence: TGTGCCAGCAGTTCTTATCAGGGAAGTTACAATGAGCAGTTCTTC. It translates to CASSSYQGSYNEQFF.

The V and J genes are TRBV10-3 and TRBJ2-3; D is perhaps TRBD1 (6 bases). There are 12 residues in the CDR3. Germline CDR1 is ENHRY and CDR2 is SYGVKD. V lost 10 bases and J lost 3, with 11 bases in between. The CDR3 reads CATLGGTDTQYF. The DNA for the CDR3 is TGTGCCACCCTAGGGGGTACAGATACGCAGTATTTT.

The chain uses TRBV7-2 and TRBJ1-2, with 9 bases aligning to TRBD1. The CDR3 is 14 amino acids. The germline V gene encodes CDR1 SGHTA and CDR2 FQGNSA. V was pared by 5 bases and J by 4 bases, with 5 bases of the junction left unmatched. This CDR3 is CASSETGGIYGYTF. CDR3 DNA sequence: TGTGCCAGCAGCGAAACAGGGGGCATCTATGGCTACACCTTC.

The rearrangement joins TRBV5-1 to TRBJ2-1, with a possible D match to TRBD2 (7 bases). Germline lookup yields CDR1 SGHRS and CDR2 YFSETQ. The CDR3 sequence is 16 residues long. Trimming pared 2 bases from V and 1 base from J, leaving 13 bases between. The CDR3 is CASSFGGGVSYNEQFF. DNA of the CDR3: TGCGCCAGCAGCTTTGGCGGGGGCGTATCCTACAATGAGCAGTTCTTC.

The chain has TRBV5-6 and TRBJ1-2, with 11 positions matching TRBD1. CDR3 length equals 14 residues. Germline loops: CDR1 SGHDT, CDR2 YYEEEE. The V and J ends lost 4 bases and 4 bases, in that order; junction bases with no gene match: 3. CDR3 residues: CASSPGQGAYGYTF. For the CDR3, the DNA is TGTGCCAGCAGCCCCGGACAGGGGGCCTATGGCTACACCTTC.

V and J are TRBV30 and TRBJ2-3, with D perhaps matching TRBD2 (6 bases). This CDR3 has 12 residues. V was pared by 3 bases and J by 6 bases, with 10 bases between. CDR1 GTSNPN and CDR2 SVGIG come from the germline V gene (reference sequence). Written as DNA, the CDR3 is TGTGCCTGGAGGCAGGAGGGGGATACGCAGTATTTT. This sequence encodes CAWRQEGDTQYF. Supplemented by reference TRBV30 and TRBJ2-3, the full variable domain reads SQTIHQWPATLVQPVGSPLSLECTVEGTSNPNLYWYRQAAGRGLQLLFYSVGIGQISSEVPQNLSASRPQDRQFILSSKKLLLSDSGFYLCAWRQEGDTQYFGPGTRLTVL.

V usage is TRBV7-9 and J usage is TRBJ2-1; 7 bases map to TRBD1. The CDR3 runs 13 residues. Per germline, CDR1 SEHNR and CDR2 FQNEAQ (reference sequence). The J segment lost 7 bases and the V segment lost 0 bases, leaving 0 bases of the junction unmatched. In nucleotides, the CDR3 is TGTGCCAGCAGCTTAGCACAGGGGAATGAGCAGTTCTTC. Protein sequence: CASSLAQGNEQFF.